The 21 T cell receptor beta chains below were found in one sample sequenced in a study of radiation and T cells in renal cell carcinoma. Sequencing used immunoSEQ multiplex PCR; TCRdb keeps in-frame clones, though not all of them. The sample carries 160,000 or so clones, approximately 88% recorded once. Time point noted: blood 2 weeks post-SBRT. Treatment of the sample: 15 Gy SBRT to primary tumor, nephrectomy 4 weeks later. The sample here was blood, taken from a patient whose treatment included radiotherapy and nephrectomy. Receptors originate from a woman between 50 and 59 years old with renal cell carcinoma.

The CDR3, as DNA: TGTGCCAGCAGCTTGGCAGGTCCTAGGGAGACCTACGAGCAGTACTTC. Residues: CASSLAGPRETYEQYF. The genes are TRBV5-6 and TRBJ2-7, with a weak D call TRBD2 (5 bases). Germline V gene data show CDR1 as SGHDT and CDR2 as YYEEEE. V gave up 0 bases and J gave up 2 bases, with 15 bases separating them. This CDR3 region has 16 residues.

V and J are TRBV6-5 and TRBJ2-7; 10 nucleotides align to TRBD1. The CDR3 covers 15 residues. Germline trimming cut 2 bases from V and 4 bases from J; bases unmatched to any gene: 5. Germline V CDR1 and CDR2: MNHEY, SVGAGI. Here the CDR3 reads CASSYQGQGGYEQYF. For the CDR3, the DNA is TGTGCCAGCAGTTACCAAGGACAGGGGGGATACGAGCAGTACTTC.

The J gene is TRBJ1-6, the V gene TRBV5-6; no clear D. The germline CDR1 and CDR2 sequences are SGHDT and YYEEEE. The CDR3 spans 13 residues. Trimming stripped 2 bases from V and 5 bases from J, with 5 bases between. CDR3: CASSLFDNSPLHF. The CDR3 nucleotides are TGTGCCAGCAGCTTATTTGATAATTCACCCCTCCACTTT. Using reference TRBV5-6 and TRBJ1-6 for the parts outside the CDR3, the full variable domain is DAGVTQSPTHLIKTRGQQVTLRCSPKSGHDTVSWYQQALGQGPQFIFQYYEEEERQRGNFPDRFSGHQFPNYSSELNVNALLLGDSALYLCASSLFDNSPLHFGNGTRLTVT.

The chain uses TRBV21-1 and TRBJ1-5. TRBV21-1 is described as a pseudogene. The CDR3 runs 19 residues. The CDR3, as DNA: TGTGCCAGCAGTAGAGGACCCCCGATCCAAAAGTATAGCAATCAGCCCCAGCATTTT. This encodes CASSRGPPIQKYSNQPQHF.

The chain couples TRBV2 to TRBJ1-1, with D possibly being TRBD1 (6 bases). Germline V gene lookup returns CDR1 SNHLY and CDR2 FYNNEI. V gave up 6 bases and J gave up 0 bases, with 11 bases separating them. This CDR3 region has 14 residues. CDR3 bases: TGTGCCAGCAGACAGGGTTTGATGAACACTGAAGCTTTCTTT. This encodes CASRQGLMNTEAFF.

In regard to this clone: A read error may produce the germline difference seen at one junction end. J is TRBJ2-5 and V is TRBV7-7; TRBD2 agrees at 7 bases. Per the germline V gene, CDR1 is SSHAT and CDR2 is FNYEAQ (reference sequence). The length of the CDR3 is 13 residues. In nucleotides, the CDR3 is TGTGCTAGCAGCCTCAGCGGGGCTGAGACCCAGTACTTC. It is translated as CASSLSGAETQYF.

This chain connects TRBV6-6 to TRBJ1-6, with D possibly TRBD1 on 5 matching bases. CDR1 is MNHNY, CDR2 SVGAGI, per germline (reference sequence). Trimming took 8 bases from V and 5 from J, leaving 16 bases between them. This CDR3 is 15 amino acids long. The DNA of the CDR3 is TGTGCCAGCCCCACAGGTGAGGCGGATAATTCACCCCTCCACTTT. Translated, it gives CASPTGEADNSPLHF.

J is TRBJ1-1 and V is TRBV11-2, with D possibly matching TRBD1 (5 bases). The CDR3 runs to 13 residues. V was clipped by 3 bases and J by 3 bases, with 8 bases between them. Germline CDR1 is SGHAT and CDR2 is FQNNGV. DNA of the CDR3: TGTGCCAGCAGCTTTGGGGGGGACACTGAAGCTTTCTTT. It is translated as CASSFGGDTEAFF.

The V and J genes are TRBV7-2 and TRBJ1-5, with D hard to call. The CDR3 is made up of 14 amino acids. Trimming stripped 2 bases from V and 2 bases from J, with 7 bases between. The germline V gene encodes CDR1 SGHTA and CDR2 FQGNSA. The chain's CDR3 is CASSLRLGNQPQHF. As DNA, the CDR3 is TGTGCCAGCAGCTTAAGGTTAGGCAATCAGCCCCAGCATTTT.

The rearrangement joins TRBV6-8 to TRBJ1-1; the D is unclear. Germline V gives CDR1 MNHGY, CDR2 SAAAGT. V shed 5 bases and J shed 0 bases, with 16 bases lying between them. The length of the CDR3 is 16 residues. The CDR3: CASSHTDDTLNTEAFF. The CDR3 DNA follows: TGTGCCAGCAGTCATACAGACGACACATTGAACACTGAAGCTTTCTTT.

A few counts support this clone. The rearrangement joins TRBV4-1 to TRBJ1-4; D is perhaps TRBD1 (5 bases). The CDR3 is made up of 14 amino acids. With 4 bases removed from V and 4 bases from J, the gap between germline ends came to 10 bases. Germline V lookup: CDR1 MGHRA, CDR2 YSYEKL. CDR3 sequence reads: CASSPVGVNEKLFF. The CDR3 DNA reads TGCGCCAGCAGCCCGGTGGGGGTTAATGAAAAACTGTTTTTT.

The chain combines TRBV5-1 with TRBJ1-5; D may be TRBD1 (6 bases). The V end lost 0 bases, the J end lost 7 bases, and 11 bases lay between the germline ends. Germline V gene lookup returns CDR1 SGHRS and CDR2 YFSETQ. The CDR3 has 14 amino acids. The CDR3 region is CASSLDEGGQPQHF. In DNA form, the CDR3 reads TGCGCCAGCAGCTTGGATGAAGGGGGACAGCCCCAGCATTTT.

The chain has TRBV15 and TRBJ2-5, with D hard to call. With 5 bases removed from V and 6 bases from J, the gap between germline ends came to 13 bases. Looked up from germline, CDR1 is LNHNV and CDR2 is YYDKDF (reference sequence). This CDR3 is built from 13 residues. CDR3 protein: CATSSGQEKTQYF. In nucleotides, the CDR3 is TGTGCCACCAGCTCGGGCCAGGAGAAGACCCAGTACTTC.

This clone was counted only a few times. The rearrangement links TRBV18 to TRBJ1-2, with 10 bases that match TRBD1. CDR3 length equals 13 residues. V gave up 3 bases and J gave up 7 bases; unmatched junction bases: 2. Per germline, CDR1 KGHSH and CDR2 LQKENI. The CDR3 coding sequence is TGTGCCAGCTCACCGGACAGGGGGTCTGGCTACACCTTC. This gives the protein CASSPDRGSGYTF.

The rearrangement joins TRBV4-1 to TRBJ1-3; D not resolved. Germline V gene data show CDR1 as MGHRA and CDR2 as YSYEKL. The CDR3 has 16 residues. The germline V and J ends were trimmed by 0 bases and 2 bases, with 11 bases remaining between them. CDR3: CASSQDPRRTGNTIYF. The DNA of the CDR3 is TGCGCCAGCAGCCAAGATCCGCGACGGACTGGAAACACCATATATTTT.

J is TRBJ1-3 and V is TRBV7-9, with D perhaps TRBD1 (5 bases). The V end was cut by 1 base, the J end by 3 bases, with 10 bases between. The V gene's germline CDR1 is SEHNR and CDR2 FQNEAQ (reference sequence). The CDR3 length is 15 residues. In DNA, the CDR3 is TGTGCCAGCAGCTTAGAAGCCGGGGGTGGAAACACCATATATTTT. Protein sequence: CASSLEAGGGNTIYF.

The chain links TRBV5-1 to TRBJ1-2, with D tentatively TRBD1 (6 bases). V shed 4 bases and J shed 4 bases, with 17 bases lying between them. CDR3 size: 15 residues. Germline lookup yields CDR1 SGHRS and CDR2 YFSETQ. As DNA, the CDR3 is TGCGCCAGCAGCCCTCTACAGGGTGATGGCTATGGCTACACCTTC. Amino acid sequence: CASSPLQGDGYGYTF.

This clone was detected a few times. The chain has TRBV29-1 and TRBJ1-1; D call uncertain. CDR1 and CDR2 from the germline V gene are SQVTM and ANQGSEA. The CDR3 sequence is 11 residues long. Trimming pared 7 bases from V and 7 bases from J, leaving 13 bases between. The CDR3 DNA reads TGCAGCGCCTGGCCGGGAAATGAAGCTTTCTTT. Translating gives CSAWPGNEAFF.

V usage is TRBV5-1 and J usage is TRBJ2-1; 12 nucleotides align to TRBD2. Germline CDR1 SGHRS, CDR2 YFSETQ. The V and J ends lost 0 bases and 8 bases, in that order; junction bases with no gene match: 6. The CDR3 length is 16 residues. The CDR3 DNA reads as TGCGCCAGCAGCTTGGCCCCTAGCGGGGGGGTCGATGAGCAGTTCTTC. As protein: CASSLAPSGGVDEQFF.

This clone was seen more than once but under ten times. The V call is TRBV19, the J call TRBJ1-4, with a weak D call TRBD1 (6 bases). V shed 5 bases and J shed 11 bases, with 15 bases lying between them. CDR1 is LNHDA and CDR2 is SQIVND in the germline V gene (reference sequence). The length of the CDR3 is 13 residues. The CDR3 coding sequence is TGTGCCAGTAGTTCTGATCCAGGGGAGAAACTGTTTTTT. Encoded protein: CASSSDPGEKLFF.

This clone has only one observation. J is TRBJ1-3 and V is TRBV2; D unclear. Per the germline V gene, CDR1 is SNHLY and CDR2 is FYNNEI. The CDR3 is made up of 14 amino acids. Trimming took off 2 bases at V and 0 bases at J, with 5 bases between the two ends. CDR3 region: CASSERNSGNTIYF. DNA of the CDR3: TGTGCCAGCAGTGAACGAAACTCTGGAAACACCATATATTTT.